These 11 T cell receptor beta chains came from one sample sequenced in a study of blood T cell repertoires in COVID-19. Data came from immunoSEQ multiplex PCR; TCRdb stores just in-frame clones and leaves some out. The top ten clones hold roughly a tenth of a sample with just over 15,000 clones, roughly four fifths of them seen once. The sample consisted of peripheral blood. The receptor source for this set is a human donor in a cohort sampled during active COVID-19.

The rearrangement joins TRBV3-1 (or the pseudogene TRBV3-2) to TRBJ1-6; D is possibly TRBD1 (5 bases). The CDR3 extends over 15 amino acids. CDR1 LGHDT and CDR2 YNNKEL come from the germline V gene (reference sequence). Trimming left V 0 bases short and J 9 bases short, with 12 bases between. As DNA, the CDR3 is TGTGCCAGCAGCCAAGATCTCCAGGGAGGTTCACCCCTCCACTTT. Its protein product is CASSQDLQGGSPLHF.

This chain's CDR3 is CASSTGVAGEFETQYF. The CDR3 DNA reads as TGCGCCAGCAGCACCGGGGTAGCGGGGGAGTTCGAGACCCAGTACTTC. V gene TRBV5-1 combines with J gene TRBJ2-5; 9 nucleotides align to TRBD2. The germline V gene has CDR1 SGHRS and CDR2 YFSETQ. V gave up 4 bases and J gave up 5 bases; unmatched junction bases: 12. The CDR3 is 16 amino acids.

The chain joins TRBV2 to TRBJ1-2; D uncertain. The CDR3 extends over 11 amino acids. Trimming removed 6 bases from V and 7 bases from J, with 9 bases in between. The germline gives CDR1 SNHLY, CDR2 FYNNEI. The CDR3 spells CASSETGGYTF. CDR3 nucleotide sequence: TGTGCCAGCAGCGAAACCGGTGGCTACACCTTC.

CDR3 residues: CASSDGGPRTDTQYF. The CDR3 bases are TGTGCCAGCAGTGACGGCGGGCCACGCACAGATACGCAGTATTTT. This rearrangement joins TRBV2 to TRBJ2-3; D is perhaps TRBD2 (5 bases). V was clipped by 3 bases and J by 1 base, with 11 bases between them. CDR1 and CDR2 from the germline V gene are SNHLY and FYNNEI. The CDR3 runs 15 residues.

The chain uses TRBV28 and TRBJ2-3; 8 bases line up with TRBD2. The germline CDR1 and CDR2 sequences are MDHEN and SYDVKM. Germline trimming cut 3 bases from V and 4 bases from J; bases unmatched to any gene: 6. The CDR3 runs 15 residues. CDR3 nucleotides: TGTGCCAGCAGTTTCTGGGCGGGAGGCGCAGATACGCAGTATTTT. Translating it yields CASSFWAGGADTQYF.

CDR3 DNA: TGTGCCAGCAGTGAATATCAGGGTTCGGATGGTTCACCCCTCCACTTT. Residues: CASSEYQGSDGSPLHF. This chain links TRBV25-1 with TRBJ1-6, with D maybe TRBD1 (5 bases). CDR1 and CDR2 from the germline V gene are MGHDK and SYGVNS. This CDR3 region has 16 residues. The V and J ends lost 0 bases and 9 bases respectively, with 15 bases between them.

This clone came up a few times. The chain recombines TRBV11-2 with TRBJ2-7; 9 bases are a match to TRBD2. V was pared by 1 base and J by 5 bases, with 6 bases of the junction left unmatched. This CDR3 is 15 amino acids long. Germline V lookup: CDR1 SGHAT, CDR2 FQNNGV. CDR3 nucleotide sequence: TGTGCCAGCAGCTTAGGGAGGACTAGCGTTCACGAGCAGTACTTC. Protein product: CASSLGRTSVHEQYF.

The CDR3 loop reads CASSQAGVEQYF. CDR3 DNA sequence: TGTGCCAGCAGCCAAGCAGGGGTCGAGCAGTACTTC. The chain employs TRBV3-1 (or the pseudogene TRBV3-2) and TRBJ2-7; TRBD1 might be the D (6 bases). Germline V gene data show CDR1 as LGHDT and CDR2 as YNNKEL (reference sequence). V dropped 1 base and J dropped 6 bases, with 7 bases sitting between them. The CDR3 covers 12 residues.

V and J are TRBV28 and TRBJ2-1; D may be TRBD1 (6 bases). V was pared by 5 bases and J by 7 bases, with 21 bases between. The CDR3 runs to 16 residues. Per germline, CDR1 MDHEN and CDR2 SYDVKM. The CDR3 sequence: CASSAVQGPPGNEQFF. CDR3 bases: TGTGCCAGCAGTGCCGTTCAGGGGCCCCCGGGGAATGAGCAGTTCTTC.

Written as DNA, the CDR3 is TGTGCCAGCAGTCTAACTAGCGGGAGGCATACGCAGTATTTT. This encodes CASSLTSGRHTQYF. The J gene is TRBJ2-3, the V gene TRBV5-6, with 12 bases lining up with TRBD2. The CDR3 length is 14 residues. After removal of 5 bases from V and 7 bases from J, the junction contained 5 bases not matched to a gene. Germline lookup yields CDR1 SGHDT and CDR2 YYEEEE.

J is TRBJ2-2 and V is TRBV3-1 (or the pseudogene TRBV3-2); D may be TRBD2 (6 bases). Germline CDR1 is LGHDT and CDR2 is YNNKEL (reference sequence). This CDR3 spans 14 amino acids. Trimming stripped 1 base from V and 4 bases from J, with 7 bases between. The CDR3 is CASSQGGGTGELFF. CDR3 bases: TGTGCCAGCAGCCAAGGGGGAGGCACCGGGGAGCTGTTTTTT.